The present T cell receptor (beta chain) was sequenced within a study of blood T cell repertoires in COVID-19. Clones were read by immunoSEQ multiplex PCR, and TCRdb kept only the in-frame ones, dropping some. The sample gives over 130,000 clones, 80% to 90% of which show up once; roughly 3.4% is in the top ten. This CDR3 region has 14 residues. Germline V gene data show CDR1 as KGHSH and CDR2 as LQKENI. V dropped 2 bases and J dropped 3 bases, with 10 bases sitting between them. Sequencing was carried out using PBMCs or T cells enriched from blood (not recorded which). The J gene is TRBJ1-2, the V gene TRBV18, with TRBD1 as a possible D gene (5 bases). The receptor was derived from a woman aged 50 to 65 with acute COVID-19. The CDR3 DNA follows: TGTGCCAGCTCACCATCGGGGGTTGACTATGGCTACACCTTC. Amino acids: CASSPSGVDYGYTF.